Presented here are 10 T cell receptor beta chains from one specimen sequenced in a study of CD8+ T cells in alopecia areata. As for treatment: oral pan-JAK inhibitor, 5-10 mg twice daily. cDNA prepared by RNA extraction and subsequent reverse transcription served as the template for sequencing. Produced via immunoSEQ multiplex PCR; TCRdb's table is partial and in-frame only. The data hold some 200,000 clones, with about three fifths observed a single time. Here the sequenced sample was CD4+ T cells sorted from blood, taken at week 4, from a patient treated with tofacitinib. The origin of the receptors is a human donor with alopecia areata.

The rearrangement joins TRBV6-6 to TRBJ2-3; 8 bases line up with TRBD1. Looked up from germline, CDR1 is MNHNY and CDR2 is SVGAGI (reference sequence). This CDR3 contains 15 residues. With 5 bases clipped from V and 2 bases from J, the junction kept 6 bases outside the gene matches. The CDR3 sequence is CASSPGQDYTDTQYF. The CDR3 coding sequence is TGTGCCAGCAGTCCGGGACAGGACTACACAGATACGCAGTATTTT.

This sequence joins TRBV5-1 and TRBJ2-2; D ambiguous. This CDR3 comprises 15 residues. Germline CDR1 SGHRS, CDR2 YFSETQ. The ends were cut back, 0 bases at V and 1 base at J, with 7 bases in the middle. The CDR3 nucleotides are TGCGCCAGCAGCTTGGGTCATAGGAACACCGGGGAGCTGTTTTTT. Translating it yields CASSLGHRNTGELFF.

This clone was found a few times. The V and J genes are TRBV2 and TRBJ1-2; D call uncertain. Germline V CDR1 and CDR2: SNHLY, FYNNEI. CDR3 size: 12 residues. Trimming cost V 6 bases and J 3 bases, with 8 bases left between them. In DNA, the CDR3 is TGTGCCAGCAGACCGCAGCACTATGGCTACACCTTC. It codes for CASRPQHYGYTF. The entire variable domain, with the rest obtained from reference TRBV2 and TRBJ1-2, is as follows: EPEVTQTPSHQVTQMGQEVILRCVPISNHLYFYWYRQILGQKVEFLVSFYNNEISEKSEIFDDQFSVERPDGSNFTLKIRSTKLEDSAMYFCASRPQHYGYTFGSGTRLTVV.

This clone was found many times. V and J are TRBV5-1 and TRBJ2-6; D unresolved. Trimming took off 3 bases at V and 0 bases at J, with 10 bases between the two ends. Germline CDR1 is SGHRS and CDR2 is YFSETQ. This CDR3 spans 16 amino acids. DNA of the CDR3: TGCGCCAGCAGCTCAGACCTCAGCTCTGGGGCCAACGTCCTGACTTTC. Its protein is CASSSDLSSGANVLTF. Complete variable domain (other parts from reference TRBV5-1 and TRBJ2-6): KAGVTQTPRYLIKTRGQQVTLSCSPISGHRSVSWYQQTPGQGLQFLFEYFSETQRNKGNFPGRFSGRQFSNSRSEMNVSTLELGDSALYLCASSSDLSSGANVLTFGAGSRLTVL.

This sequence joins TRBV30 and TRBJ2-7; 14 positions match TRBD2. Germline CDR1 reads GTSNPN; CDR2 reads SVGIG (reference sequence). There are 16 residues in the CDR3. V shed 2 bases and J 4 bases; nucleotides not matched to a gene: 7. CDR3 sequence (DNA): TGTGCCTGGAGTCGAACAAGGACTAGCGGGGGGTACGAGCAGTACTTC. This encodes CAWSRTRTSGGYEQYF.

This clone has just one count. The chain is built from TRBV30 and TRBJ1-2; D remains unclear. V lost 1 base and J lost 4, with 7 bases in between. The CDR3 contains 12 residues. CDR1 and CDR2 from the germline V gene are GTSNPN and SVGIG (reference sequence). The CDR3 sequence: CAWSEVPYGYTF. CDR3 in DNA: TGTGCCTGGAGTGAGGTCCCCTATGGCTACACCTTC. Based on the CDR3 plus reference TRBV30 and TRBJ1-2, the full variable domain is SQTIHQWPATLVQPVGSPLSLECTVEGTSNPNLYWYRQAAGRGLQLLFYSVGIGQISSEVPQNLSASRPQDRQFILSSKKLLLSDSGFYLCAWSEVPYGYTFGSGTRLTVV.

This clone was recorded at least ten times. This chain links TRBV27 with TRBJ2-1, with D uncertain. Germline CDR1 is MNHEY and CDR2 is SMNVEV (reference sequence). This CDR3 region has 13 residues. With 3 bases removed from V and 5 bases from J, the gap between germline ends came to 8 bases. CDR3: CASSLLVNNEQFF. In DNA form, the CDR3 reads TGTGCCAGCAGTTTGTTGGTTAACAATGAGCAGTTCTTC.

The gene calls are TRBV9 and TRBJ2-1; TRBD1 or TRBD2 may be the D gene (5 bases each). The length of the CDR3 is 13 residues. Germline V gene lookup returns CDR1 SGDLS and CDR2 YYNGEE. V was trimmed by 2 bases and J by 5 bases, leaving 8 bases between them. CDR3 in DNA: TGTGCCAGCAGCGTTCAGGGACACAATGAGCAGTTCTTC. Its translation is CASSVQGHNEQFF.

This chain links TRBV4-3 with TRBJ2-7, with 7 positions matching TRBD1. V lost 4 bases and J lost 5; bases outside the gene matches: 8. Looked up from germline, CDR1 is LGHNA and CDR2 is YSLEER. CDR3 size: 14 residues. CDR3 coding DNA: TGCGCCAGCAGCCTGCAAACAGGGGACCACGAGCAGTACTTC. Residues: CASSLQTGDHEQYF.

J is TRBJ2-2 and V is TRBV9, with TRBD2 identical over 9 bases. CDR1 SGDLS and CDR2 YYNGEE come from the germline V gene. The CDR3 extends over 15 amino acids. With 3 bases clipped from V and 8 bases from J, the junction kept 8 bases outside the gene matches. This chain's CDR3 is CASSASGGQIGELFF. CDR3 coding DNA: TGTGCCAGCAGCGCCAGCGGGGGGCAAATTGGGGAGCTGTTTTTT.